This TCR beta chain was sequenced for a study of neurological immune-mediated disorders. The time point: longitudinal time-point 2. Unsorted libraries were prepared from 2 million PBMCs that had been stored at -80 C. TCRdb re-analysed the 5' RACE reads in MiXCR, keeping a single row per CDR3 protein. The table shows 80,000 to 100,000 distinct CDR3 sequences, with almost 6% occurring only once. This clonotype was detected ten times or more. What it binds is not known. V lost 3 bases and J lost 6; bases outside the gene matches: 10. The CDR3 runs to 15 residues. Germline V gene sequence: CDR1 KGHSH, CDR2 LQKENI. General study findings and limits: Repertoires from 18 of 34 multiple sclerosis patients grouped phylogenetically into a related-CDR3 cluster, suggesting a possible signature.

Sequences were obtained from PBMCs. This clonotype was obtained from a woman in her sixties with multiple sclerosis. The J gene is TRBJ1-1, the V gene TRBV18; 7 bases are shared with TRBD1. The CDR3 protein is CASSPFSTDRAEAFF. CDR3 nucleotide sequence: TGTGCCAGCTCACCGTTTTCCACCGACAGGGCTGAAGCTTTCTTT.